These T cell receptor beta chains were read from a single sample in a study of cytomegalovirus exposure and HLA in healthy donors. The data were produced by immunoSEQ multiplex PCR, yet TCRdb's version contains in-frame clones alone and is incomplete. The repertoire includes 200,000 to 250,000 clones, approximately 84% of them detected once, and about 0.25% sits in the top ten. Sequencing was done on a sample of PBMCs. The receptors were sampled from a girl aged 2 to 10 in good health and CMV-seronegative. The CDR3 runs from the conserved cysteine through the conserved F or W. Each record gives: clone size, J gene, V gene, D gene, CDR3 DNA, CDR3 protein. A D gene is named only where the DNA matches it firmly. Part of the rows lack a size; the others show once, few, many or a class for expanded clones.

abundance: NA; j_gene: TRBJ1-1; v_gene: TRBV18; d_gene: TRBD1; CDR3nt: TGTGCCAGCTCACCGGCCTTTGGGACAGGGGGCACTGAAGCTTTCTTT; CDR3aa: CASSPAFGTGGTEAFF
abundance: NA; j_gene: TRBJ1-5; v_gene: TRBV7-9; d_gene: NA; CDR3nt: TGTGCCAGCAGCCAGGGAAGGGATCAGCCCCAGCATTTT; CDR3aa: CASSQGRDQPQHF
abundance: NA; j_gene: TRBJ2-2; v_gene: TRBV5-1; d_gene: TRBD2; CDR3nt: TGCGCCAGCAGCTCATTAGCGGGAGCCGGGGAGCTGTTTTTT; CDR3aa: CASSSLAGAGELFF
abundance: NA; j_gene: TRBJ1-5; v_gene: TRBV19; d_gene: NA; CDR3nt: TGTGCCAGTAGTAACGGGAGGGCCTATCAGCCCCAGCATTTT; CDR3aa: CASSNGRAYQPQHF
abundance: NA; j_gene: TRBJ2-7; v_gene: TRBV30; d_gene: TRBD2; CDR3nt: TGTGCCTGGAGTAGAAGTAGGACTAGCGATTTTTACGAGCAGTACTTC; CDR3aa: CAWSRSRTSDFYEQYF
abundance: NA; j_gene: TRBJ1-2; v_gene: TRBV15; d_gene: TRBD1; CDR3nt: TGTGCCACCAGCGGAGACAGGGCACGCATCTATGGCTACACCTTC; CDR3aa: CATSGDRARIYGYTF
abundance: NA; j_gene: TRBJ2-3; v_gene: TRBV2; d_gene: NA; CDR3nt: TGTGCCAGCGGGAGCCCCACCCCGCGGGGCACAGATACGCAGTATTTT; CDR3aa: CASGSPTPRGTDTQYF
abundance: NA; j_gene: TRBJ2-7; v_gene: TRBV30; d_gene: TRBD2; CDR3nt: TGTGCCTGGAGGTTGAGGCTAGCGGGAATCGGTGAGCAGTACTTC; CDR3aa: CAWRLRLAGIGEQYF
abundance: NA; j_gene: TRBJ2-7; v_gene: TRBV5-6; d_gene: NA; CDR3nt: TGTGCCAGCAGCTTGGCGTACGGGGGCTACGAGCAGTACTTC; CDR3aa: CASSLAYGGYEQYF
abundance: NA; j_gene: TRBJ2-5; v_gene: TRBV15; d_gene: TRBD1; CDR3nt: TGTGCCACCAGCTCAGGGGACAGGGGGAAGGAGACCCAGTACTTC; CDR3aa: CATSSGDRGKETQYF
abundance: few; j_gene: TRBJ1-1; v_gene: TRBV5-1; d_gene: NA; CDR3nt: TGCGCCAGCAGCTGGAGGACAGTAGGAACTGAAGCTTTCTTT; CDR3aa: CASSWRTVGTEAFF
abundance: NA; j_gene: TRBJ2-1; v_gene: TRBV29-1; d_gene: TRBD1; CDR3nt: TGCAGCGTTTCAGACAGGGTGGGGTACAATGAGCAGTTCTTC; CDR3aa: CSVSDRVGYNEQFF
abundance: NA; j_gene: TRBJ2-1; v_gene: TRBV19; d_gene: TRBD2; CDR3nt: TGTGCCAGTACACAAATAGCGGGAGGCCCCAACAATGAGCAGTTCTTC; CDR3aa: CASTQIAGGPNNEQFF
abundance: NA; j_gene: TRBJ1-2; v_gene: TRBV6-1; d_gene: TRBD1; CDR3nt: TGTGCCAGCAGTGAGGACAGGGGTATCGATGGCTACACCTTC; CDR3aa: CASSEDRGIDGYTF
abundance: NA; j_gene: TRBJ2-1; v_gene: TRBV11-2; d_gene: NA; CDR3nt: TGTGCCAGCAGCTTAGTACGGGGCTCCTACAATGAGCAGTTCTTC; CDR3aa: CASSLVRGSYNEQFF
abundance: NA; j_gene: TRBJ1-1; v_gene: TRBV28; d_gene: TRBD1; CDR3nt: TGTGTCCAACGACAGGGGGGCGCTGAAGCTTTCTTT; CDR3aa: CVQRQGGAEAFF
abundance: few; j_gene: TRBJ1-6; v_gene: TRBV10-2; d_gene: TRBD1; CDR3nt: TGCGCCAGCAGTGAACAGGGGGTTTCACCCCTCCACTTT; CDR3aa: CASSEQGVSPLHF
abundance: NA; j_gene: TRBJ2-7; v_gene: TRBV4-2; d_gene: TRBD2; CDR3nt: TGTGCCAGCAGCCAAGATGGACTAGCGGGAGTAGAAGAGCAGTACTTC; CDR3aa: CASSQDGLAGVEEQYF
abundance: few; j_gene: TRBJ1-2; v_gene: TRBV9; d_gene: NA; CDR3nt: TGTGCCAGCAGCGTCGCATCGGGGGTACGCGGCTACACCTTC; CDR3aa: CASSVASGVRGYTF
abundance: NA; j_gene: TRBJ1-4; v_gene: TRBV30; d_gene: NA; CDR3nt: TGTGCCTGCGAGGGAGATAATGAAAAACTGTTTTTT; CDR3aa: CACEGDNEKLFF
abundance: NA; j_gene: TRBJ2-5; v_gene: TRBV19; d_gene: TRBD1; CDR3nt: TGTGCCAGTAATCTACAGGGGTGGGAGACCCAGTACTTC; CDR3aa: CASNLQGWETQYF
abundance: NA; j_gene: TRBJ2-7; v_gene: TRBV30; d_gene: NA; CDR3nt: TGTGCCTGGAGTGTAAATCGCGGGGTTTCCTACGAGCAGTACTTC; CDR3aa: CAWSVNRGVSYEQYF
abundance: few; j_gene: TRBJ2-6; v_gene: TRBV5-1; d_gene: NA; CDR3nt: TGCGCCAGCAGTCGGGAGTCTGGGGCCAACGTCCTGACTTTC; CDR3aa: CASSRESGANVLTF
abundance: NA; j_gene: TRBJ2-5; v_gene: TRBV5-1; d_gene: TRBD2; CDR3nt: TGCGCCAGCAGCTTGGGACTAGCGGGACCACAAGAGACCCAGTACTTC; CDR3aa: CASSLGLAGPQETQYF
abundance: NA; j_gene: TRBJ1-1; v_gene: TRBV18; d_gene: NA; CDR3nt: TGTGCCAGCTCACCAGGCGGGCCTGCGACGGTGAACACTGAAGCTTTCTTT; CDR3aa: CASSPGGPATVNTEAFF
abundance: NA; j_gene: TRBJ2-2; v_gene: TRBV18; d_gene: NA; CDR3nt: TGTGCCAGCTCACCATTCCCCCAAACAGGTGCGAACACCGGGGAGCTGTTTTTT; CDR3aa: CASSPFPQTGANTGELFF
abundance: NA; j_gene: TRBJ2-3; v_gene: TRBV5-4; d_gene: NA; CDR3nt: TGTGCCAGCAGCTGGGTATCGGCGGGCAATACGCAGTATTTT; CDR3aa: CASSWVSAGNTQYF
abundance: NA; j_gene: TRBJ2-1; v_gene: TRBV5-4; d_gene: NA; CDR3nt: TGTGCCAGCAGCTTGGGTGAGTCCCACAATGAGCAGTTCTTC; CDR3aa: CASSLGESHNEQFF
abundance: few; j_gene: TRBJ2-3; v_gene: TRBV30; d_gene: TRBD1; CDR3nt: TGTGCCTGGAGTCATCCGGGACAGGGGACAGATACGCAGTATTTT; CDR3aa: CAWSHPGQGTDTQYF
abundance: NA; j_gene: TRBJ2-7; v_gene: TRBV18; d_gene: TRBD1; CDR3nt: TGTGCCAGCTCAGTAGACAGGGTCTACGAGCAGTACTTC; CDR3aa: CASSVDRVYEQYF
abundance: NA; j_gene: TRBJ2-7; v_gene: TRBV6-6; d_gene: TRBD2; CDR3nt: TGTGCCAGCAGTTACGCGCTAGCGGGGACCTACGAGCAGTACTTC; CDR3aa: CASSYALAGTYEQYF
abundance: once; j_gene: TRBJ2-5; v_gene: TRBV6-6; d_gene: NA; CDR3nt: TGTGCCAGCAGAAACGGGGGTGCAGCAGAGACCCAGTACTTC; CDR3aa: CASRNGGAAETQYF
abundance: NA; j_gene: TRBJ2-7; v_gene: TRBV29-1; d_gene: NA; CDR3nt: TGCAGCGTTGTGGACTCCTCAACCGAGCAGTACTTC; CDR3aa: CSVVDSSTEQYF
abundance: NA; j_gene: TRBJ1-6; v_gene: TRBV18; d_gene: NA; CDR3nt: TGTGCCAGCTCACCGGGGAGCCCCGAAGGGATTTCACCCCTCCACTTT; CDR3aa: CASSPGSPEGISPLHF
abundance: NA; j_gene: TRBJ1-2; v_gene: TRBV27; d_gene: NA; CDR3nt: TGTGCCAGCAGTTTAGGGGGGGCCTATGGCTACACCTTC; CDR3aa: CASSLGGAYGYTF
abundance: NA; j_gene: TRBJ2-7; v_gene: TRBV19; d_gene: NA; CDR3nt: TGTGCCAGTAGTGCAGGCGATGCTTTCTACGGCGAGCAGTACTTC; CDR3aa: CASSAGDAFYGEQYF
abundance: NA; j_gene: TRBJ2-7; v_gene: TRBV27; d_gene: NA; CDR3nt: TGTGCCAGCAGTTTTGGCAGGGGCGATTACGAGCAGTACTTC; CDR3aa: CASSFGRGDYEQYF
abundance: NA; j_gene: TRBJ2-3; v_gene: TRBV9; d_gene: TRBD2; CDR3nt: TGTGCCAGCAGCGTAGAAAGCGGGGTCACAGATACGCAGTATTTT; CDR3aa: CASSVESGVTDTQYF
abundance: NA; j_gene: TRBJ1-1; v_gene: TRBV6-1; d_gene: TRBD1; CDR3nt: TGTGCCAGCACTATGACAGGGATCGGCACTGAAGCTTTCTTT; CDR3aa: CASTMTGIGTEAFF
abundance: NA; j_gene: TRBJ2-7; v_gene: TRBV27; d_gene: TRBD1; CDR3nt: TGTGCCAGCAGCGGGACAGGGGGAACCTACGAGCAGTACTTC; CDR3aa: CASSGTGGTYEQYF
abundance: NA; j_gene: TRBJ2-3; v_gene: TRBV9; d_gene: TRBD2; CDR3nt: TGTGCCAGCAGCGCGGGACTAGCGGGGGGATTAACAGATACGCAGTATTTT; CDR3aa: CASSAGLAGGLTDTQYF
abundance: NA; j_gene: TRBJ1-3; v_gene: TRBV7-2; d_gene: NA; CDR3nt: TGTGCCAGCAGCGTCAGGGTCTTCTCTGGAAACACCATATATTTT; CDR3aa: CASSVRVFSGNTIYF
abundance: NA; j_gene: TRBJ1-2; v_gene: TRBV28; d_gene: NA; CDR3nt: TGTGCCAGCAGTCCGGGCCAGGGGACGATGATATTCCATGGCTACACCTTC; CDR3aa: CASSPGQGTMIFHGYTF
abundance: NA; j_gene: TRBJ1-2; v_gene: TRBV5-4; d_gene: NA; CDR3nt: TGTGCCAGCAGCCTTGTTGTAGGCAGGGGTGACTATGGCTACACCTTC; CDR3aa: CASSLVVGRGDYGYTF
abundance: NA; j_gene: TRBJ1-3; v_gene: TRBV9; d_gene: NA; CDR3nt: TGTGCCAGCAGCCCCACCACAGGGCACTCTGGAAACACCATATATTTT; CDR3aa: CASSPTTGHSGNTIYF
abundance: NA; j_gene: TRBJ2-7; v_gene: TRBV11-2; d_gene: TRBD1; CDR3nt: TGTGCCAGCAGAGGGACAGGAGTACTCGAGCAGTACTTC; CDR3aa: CASRGTGVLEQYF
abundance: NA; j_gene: TRBJ2-3; v_gene: TRBV7-9; d_gene: NA; CDR3nt: TGTGCCAGCAGCTTTTCAGGAGATACGCAGTATTTT; CDR3aa: CASSFSGDTQYF
abundance: once; j_gene: TRBJ1-1; v_gene: TRBV10-3; d_gene: NA; CDR3nt: TGTGCCATCAGTGGCGGGGGAAACACTGAAGCTTTCTTT; CDR3aa: CAISGGGNTEAFF
abundance: NA; j_gene: TRBJ2-7; v_gene: TRBV7-2; d_gene: TRBD2; CDR3nt: TGTGCCAGCAGCTGGCTAGCGGGCGCCCTCTACGAGCAGTACTTC; CDR3aa: CASSWLAGALYEQYF